This T cell receptor beta chain was captured by sequencing in a study of blood T cell repertoires in COVID-19. The wider study: COVID-19 samples collected from the United States, Italy and Spain covered acute and convalescent phases. Nucleic acid was either cDNA or gDNA, and it came from T cells, B-cell-depleted T cells, or PBMCs.

Authors' analysis steps: The authors estimated nucleated cell counts from reference gene primer amplification. Assay: immunoSEQ multiplex PCR; the TCRdb copy retains only in-frame clones and omits some. Clone size and the V and J calls come from that table; the DNA yielded D and trimming. The data contain roughly 150,000 clones, around 84% of them singletons. This clonotype was sampled from a woman aged 50 to 65 in a cohort sampled during active or convalescent COVID-19. The material sequenced was peripheral blood.

The chain's CDR3 is CASSRNQGGTEAFF. The DNA of the CDR3 is TGTGCCAGCAGTAGAAACCAGGGAGGCACTGAAGCTTTCTTT. The V and J genes are TRBV13 and TRBJ1-1; weak D call: TRBD1 (5 bases). Trimming removed 6 bases from V and 4 bases from J, with 15 bases in between. CDR1 PRHDT and CDR2 FYEKMQ come from the germline V gene (reference sequence). CDR3 length equals 14 residues.